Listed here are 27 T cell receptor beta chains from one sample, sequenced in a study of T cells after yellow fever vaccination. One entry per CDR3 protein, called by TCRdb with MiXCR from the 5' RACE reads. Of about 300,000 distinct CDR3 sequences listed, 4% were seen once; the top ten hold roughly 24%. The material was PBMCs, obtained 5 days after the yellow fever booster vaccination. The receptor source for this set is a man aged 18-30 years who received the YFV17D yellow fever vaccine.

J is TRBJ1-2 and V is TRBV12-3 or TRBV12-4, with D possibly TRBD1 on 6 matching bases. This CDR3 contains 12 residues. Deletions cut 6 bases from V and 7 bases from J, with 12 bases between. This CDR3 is CASSTQGLGYTF. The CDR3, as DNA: TGTGCCAGCAGCACGCAGGGGCTTGGCTACACCTTC.

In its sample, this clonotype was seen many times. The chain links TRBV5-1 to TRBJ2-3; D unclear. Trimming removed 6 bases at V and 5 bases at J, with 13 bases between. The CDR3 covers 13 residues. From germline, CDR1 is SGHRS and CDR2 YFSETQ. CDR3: CASNSYPKDTQYF. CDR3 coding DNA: TGCGCCAGCAATTCATACCCGAAAGATACGCAGTATTTT.

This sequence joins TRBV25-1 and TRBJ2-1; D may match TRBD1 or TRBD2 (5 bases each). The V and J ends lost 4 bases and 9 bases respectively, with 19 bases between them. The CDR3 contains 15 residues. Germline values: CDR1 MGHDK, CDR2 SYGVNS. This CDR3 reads CASSAPGPLSGEQFF. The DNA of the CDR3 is TGTGCCAGCAGTGCCCCGGGACCCCTTTCCGGTGAGCAGTTCTTC. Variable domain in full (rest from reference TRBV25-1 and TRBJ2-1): EADIYQTPRYLVIGTGKKITLECSQTMGHDKMYWYQQDPGMELHLIHYSYGVNSTEKGDLSSESTVSRIRTEHFPLTLESARPSHTSQYLCASSAPGPLSGEQFFGPGTRLTVL.

Written as DNA, the CDR3 is TGTGCCAGCAGCTGGGGACAGGGTATAGAGCAGTACGTC. It encodes CASSWGQGIEQYV. V usage is TRBV5-8 and J usage is TRBJ2-7, with 9 nucleotides matching TRBD1. CDR1 is SGHTS, CDR2 YDEGEE, per germline. With 3 bases clipped from V and 7 bases from J, the junction kept 5 bases outside the gene matches. The CDR3 is 13 amino acids.

CDR3 sequence: CASSLGRQGVDYGYTF. The CDR3 nucleotides read TGTGCCAGCAGCTTAGGCAGGCAGGGAGTCGACTATGGCTACACCTTC. The chain recombines TRBV11-2 with TRBJ1-2; tentative D call: TRBD1 (5 bases). V gave up 1 base and J gave up 3 bases, with 15 bases separating them. Germline V gene lookup returns CDR1 SGHAT and CDR2 FQNNGV. This CDR3 contains 16 residues. Drawing the rest from reference TRBV11-2 and TRBJ1-2, the complete variable domain is EAGVAQSPRYKIIEKRQSVAFWCNPISGHATLYWYQQILGQGPKLLIQFQNNGVVDDSQLPKDRFSAERLKGVDSTLKIQPAKLEDSAVYLCASSLGRQGVDYGYTFGSGTRLTVV.

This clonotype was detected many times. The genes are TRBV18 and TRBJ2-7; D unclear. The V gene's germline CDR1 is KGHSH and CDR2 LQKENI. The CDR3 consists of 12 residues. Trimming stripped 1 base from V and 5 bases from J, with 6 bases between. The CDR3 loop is CASSPQGNEQYV. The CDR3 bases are TGTGCCAGCTCACCACAGGGTAACGAGCAGTACGTC.

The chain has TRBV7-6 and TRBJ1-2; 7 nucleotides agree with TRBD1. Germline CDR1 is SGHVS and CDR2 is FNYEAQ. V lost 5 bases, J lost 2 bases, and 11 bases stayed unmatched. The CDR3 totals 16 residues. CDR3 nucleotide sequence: TGTGCCAGCAGCCCACTCGGAGGGGGCTTGAACTATGGCTACACCTTC. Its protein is CASSPLGGGLNYGYTF.

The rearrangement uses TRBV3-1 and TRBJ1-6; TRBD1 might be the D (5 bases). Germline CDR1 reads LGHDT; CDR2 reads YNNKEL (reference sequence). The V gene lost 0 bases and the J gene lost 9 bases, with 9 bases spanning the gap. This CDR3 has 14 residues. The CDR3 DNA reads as TGTGCCAGCAGCCAAGATATAAGGGGTTCACCCCTCCACTTT. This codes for CASSQDIRGSPLHF.

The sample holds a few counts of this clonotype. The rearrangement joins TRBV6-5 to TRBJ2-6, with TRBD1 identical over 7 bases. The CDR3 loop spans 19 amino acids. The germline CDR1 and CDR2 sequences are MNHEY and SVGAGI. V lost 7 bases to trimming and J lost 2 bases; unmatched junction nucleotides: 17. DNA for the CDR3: TGTGCCAGCACCGTAGACTGGACAGGACTCTCCACTGGGGCCAACGTCCTGACTTTC. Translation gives CASTVDWTGLSTGANVLTF.

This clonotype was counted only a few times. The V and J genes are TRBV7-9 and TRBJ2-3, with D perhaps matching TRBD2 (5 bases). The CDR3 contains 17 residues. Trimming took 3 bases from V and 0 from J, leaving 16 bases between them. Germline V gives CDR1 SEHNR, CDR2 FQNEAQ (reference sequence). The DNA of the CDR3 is TGTGCCAGCAGCTTGACCACGGGATTTACTAGCACAGATACGCAGTATTTT. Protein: CASSLTTGFTSTDTQYF. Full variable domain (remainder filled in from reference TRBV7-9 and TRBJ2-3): DTGVSQNPRHKITKRGQNVTFRCDPISEHNRLYWYRQTLGQGPEFLTYFQNEAQLEKSRLLSDRFSAERPKGSFSTLEIQRTEQGDSAMYLCASSLTTGFTSTDTQYFGPGTRLTVL.

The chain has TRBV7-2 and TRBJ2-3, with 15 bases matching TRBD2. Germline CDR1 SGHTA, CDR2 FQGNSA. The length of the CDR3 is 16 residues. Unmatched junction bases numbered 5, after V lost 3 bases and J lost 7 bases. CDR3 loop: CASSLSGTSGGYTQYF. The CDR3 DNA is TGTGCCAGCAGCTTGTCCGGGACTAGCGGGGGGTATACGCAGTATTTT.

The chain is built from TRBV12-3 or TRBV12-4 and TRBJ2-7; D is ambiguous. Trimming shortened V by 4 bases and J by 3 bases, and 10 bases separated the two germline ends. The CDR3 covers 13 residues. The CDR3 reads CASSSTYGYEQYF. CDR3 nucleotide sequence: TGTGCCAGCAGTTCGACATACGGCTACGAGCAGTACTTC.

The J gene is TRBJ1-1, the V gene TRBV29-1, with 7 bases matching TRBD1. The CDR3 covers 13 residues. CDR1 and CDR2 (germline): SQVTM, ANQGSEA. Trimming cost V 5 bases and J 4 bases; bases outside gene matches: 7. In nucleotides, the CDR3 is TGCAGCGTTCCCACAGGGGAGGGCACTGAAGCTTTCTTT. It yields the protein CSVPTGEGTEAFF.

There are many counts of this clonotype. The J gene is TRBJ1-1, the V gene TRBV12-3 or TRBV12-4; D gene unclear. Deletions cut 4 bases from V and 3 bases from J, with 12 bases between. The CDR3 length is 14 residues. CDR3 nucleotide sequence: TGTGCCAGCAGTTCCGGCCCCGGCCACACTGAAGCTTTCTTT. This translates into CASSSGPGHTEAFF.

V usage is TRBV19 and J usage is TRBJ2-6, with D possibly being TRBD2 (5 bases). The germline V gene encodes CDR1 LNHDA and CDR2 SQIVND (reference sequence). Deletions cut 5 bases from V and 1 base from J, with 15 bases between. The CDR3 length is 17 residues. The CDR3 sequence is CASSSPMRASGANVLTF. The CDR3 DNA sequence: TGTGCCAGTAGTTCGCCAATGAGGGCTTCTGGGGCCAACGTCCTGACTTTC.

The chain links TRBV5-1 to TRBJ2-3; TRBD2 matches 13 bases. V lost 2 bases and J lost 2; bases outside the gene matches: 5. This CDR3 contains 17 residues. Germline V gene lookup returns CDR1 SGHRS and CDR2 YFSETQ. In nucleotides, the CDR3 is TGCGCCAGCAGCTTCCTACTAGCGGGGGGGTCCACAGATACGCAGTATTTT. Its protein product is CASSFLLAGGSTDTQYF.

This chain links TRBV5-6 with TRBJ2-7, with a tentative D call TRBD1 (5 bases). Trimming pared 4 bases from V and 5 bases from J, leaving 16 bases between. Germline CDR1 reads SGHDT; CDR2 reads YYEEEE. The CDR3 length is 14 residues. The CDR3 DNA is TGTGCCAGCAGCATGGCTAATGGACAAAACGAGCAGTACTTC. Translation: CASSMANGQNEQYF.

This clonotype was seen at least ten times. DNA for the CDR3: TGCGCCAGCAGCTTGTTCGGCTCCCAAGAGACCCAGTACTTC. The encoded protein is CASSLFGSQETQYF. The chain links TRBV5-1 to TRBJ2-5; D call uncertain. The CDR3 consists of 14 residues. CDR1 is SGHRS, CDR2 YFSETQ, per germline. V was cut by 1 base and J by 1 base, with 8 bases left in between.

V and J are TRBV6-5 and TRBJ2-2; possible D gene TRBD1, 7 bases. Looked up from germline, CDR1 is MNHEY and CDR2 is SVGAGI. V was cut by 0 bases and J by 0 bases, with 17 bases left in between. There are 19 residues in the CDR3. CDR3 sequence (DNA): TGTGCCAGCAGTTACTCGCTCCTGGGCGGGACAGCGAACACCGGGGAGCTGTTTTTT. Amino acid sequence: CASSYSLLGGTANTGELFF.

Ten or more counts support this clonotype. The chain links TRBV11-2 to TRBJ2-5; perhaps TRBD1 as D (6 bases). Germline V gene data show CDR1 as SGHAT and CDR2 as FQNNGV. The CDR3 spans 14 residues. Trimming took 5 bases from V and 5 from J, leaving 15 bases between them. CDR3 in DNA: TGTGCCAGCAGCGGTGAGACAGGTTGGGAGACCCAGTACTTC. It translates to CASSGETGWETQYF.

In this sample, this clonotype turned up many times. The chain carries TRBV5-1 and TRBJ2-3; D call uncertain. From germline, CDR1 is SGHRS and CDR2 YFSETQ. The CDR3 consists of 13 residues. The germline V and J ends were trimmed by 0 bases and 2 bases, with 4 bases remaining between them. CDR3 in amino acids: CASSLGLTDTQYF. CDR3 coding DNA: TGCGCCAGCAGCTTGGGGCTCACAGATACGCAGTATTTT.

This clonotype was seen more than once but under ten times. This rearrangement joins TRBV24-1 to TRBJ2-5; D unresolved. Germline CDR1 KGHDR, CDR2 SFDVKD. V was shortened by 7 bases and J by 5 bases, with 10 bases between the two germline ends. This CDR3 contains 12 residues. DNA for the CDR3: TGTGCCACCAGGGACGATGGGGAGACCCAGTACTTC. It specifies CATRDDGETQYF.

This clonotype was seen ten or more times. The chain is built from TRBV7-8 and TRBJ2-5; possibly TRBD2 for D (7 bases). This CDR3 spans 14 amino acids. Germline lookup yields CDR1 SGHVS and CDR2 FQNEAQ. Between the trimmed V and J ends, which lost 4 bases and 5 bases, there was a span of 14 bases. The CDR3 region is CASSSLGGRETQYF. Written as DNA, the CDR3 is TGTGCCAGCAGCTCGCTCGGGGGGCGGGAGACCCAGTACTTC.

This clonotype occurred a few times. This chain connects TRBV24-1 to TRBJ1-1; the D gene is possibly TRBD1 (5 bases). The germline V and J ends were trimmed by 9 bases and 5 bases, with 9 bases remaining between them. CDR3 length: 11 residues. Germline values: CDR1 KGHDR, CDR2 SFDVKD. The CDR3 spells CATQHRTEAFF. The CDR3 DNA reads TGTGCCACCCAACACAGGACTGAAGCTTTCTTT.

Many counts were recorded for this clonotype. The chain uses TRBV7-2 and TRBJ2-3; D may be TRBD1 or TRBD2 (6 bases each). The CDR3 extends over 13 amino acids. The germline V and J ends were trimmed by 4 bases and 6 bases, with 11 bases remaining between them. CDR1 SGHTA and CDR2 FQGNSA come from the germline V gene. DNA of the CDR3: TGTGCCAGCAGCTGGGGGGCCTCCGATACGCAGTATTTT. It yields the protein CASSWGASDTQYF.

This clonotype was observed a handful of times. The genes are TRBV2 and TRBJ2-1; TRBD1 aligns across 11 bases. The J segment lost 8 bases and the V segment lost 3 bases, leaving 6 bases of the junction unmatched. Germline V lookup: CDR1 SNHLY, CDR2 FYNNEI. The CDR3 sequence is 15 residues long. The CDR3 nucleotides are TGTGCCAGCAGTGAGGGACAGGGGGTTTTAGATGAGCAGTTCTTC. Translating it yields CASSEGQGVLDEQFF.

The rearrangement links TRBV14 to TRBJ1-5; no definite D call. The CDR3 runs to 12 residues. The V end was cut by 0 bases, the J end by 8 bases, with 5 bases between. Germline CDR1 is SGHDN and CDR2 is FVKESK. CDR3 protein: CASSQDVEPQHF. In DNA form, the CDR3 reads TGTGCCAGCAGCCAAGATGTTGAGCCCCAGCATTTT.